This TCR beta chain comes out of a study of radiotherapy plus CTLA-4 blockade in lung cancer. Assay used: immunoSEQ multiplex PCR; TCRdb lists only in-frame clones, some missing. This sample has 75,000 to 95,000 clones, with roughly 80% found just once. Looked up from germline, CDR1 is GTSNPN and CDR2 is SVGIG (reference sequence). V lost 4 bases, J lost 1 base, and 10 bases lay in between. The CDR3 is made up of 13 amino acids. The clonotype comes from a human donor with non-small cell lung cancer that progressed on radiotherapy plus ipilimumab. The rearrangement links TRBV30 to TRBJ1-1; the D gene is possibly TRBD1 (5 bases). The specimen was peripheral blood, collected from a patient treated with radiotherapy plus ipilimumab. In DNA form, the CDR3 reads TGTGCCTGGACCCTGGGGCAGAACACTGAAGCTTTCTTT. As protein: CAWTLGQNTEAFF.